This T cell receptor (beta chain) was recovered during a study of T cells after yellow fever vaccination. At the level of the study: Fractions low in cell number were prepared with SMART-Seq v4 Ultra Low Input.

The V gene lost 0 bases and the J gene lost 8 bases, with 16 bases spanning the gap. The length of the CDR3 is 15 residues. The germline CDR1 and CDR2 sequences are SGHVS and FQNEAQ. This clonotype was seen ten or more times. Antigen unknown. Study findings and constraints: The bulk population could contribute abundant contaminating clonotypes to FACS-sorted repertoires.

TCR cDNA, made by 5'RACE template switching, carried an added universal primer site and UMIs. TCRdb re-analysed the 5' RACE reads in MiXCR, keeping a single row per CDR3 protein. The sample includes some 350,000 distinct CDR3 sequences, under 14% of them seen just once. This chain connects TRBV7-8 to TRBJ1-2; D is perhaps TRBD1 (5 bases). Sequencing was performed on PBMCs, taken on the day of the first yellow fever vaccination. This sequence was found in a man aged 18 to 30 who received the YFV17D yellow fever vaccine. CDR3 amino acids: CASSLAAGPAGGYTF. The CDR3 nucleotides are TGTGCCAGCAGCTTAGCCGCGGGGCCGGCGGGGGGCTACACCTTC.